Following are 6 T cell receptor beta chains from one sample sequenced in a study of OX40 agonist ivuxolimab in advanced cancers. The method was immunoSEQ multiplex PCR; TCRdb's version includes in-frame clones alone and lacks a portion of them. The sample yields 75,000 to 100,000 clones, 75% to 95% seen once. Sample: CD4+ or CD8+ T cells sorted from blood, taken in a trial of the OX40 agonist ivuxolimab. The receptors come from an adult with an advanced solid tumor such as melanoma, head and neck, liver or kidney cancer.

The J gene is TRBJ2-3, the V gene TRBV14; TRBD2 agrees at 12 bases. Germline CDR1 is SGHDN and CDR2 is FVKESK. V trimming: 5 bases; J trimming: 2 bases; junction bases outside the gene matches: 14. The CDR3 consists of 19 residues. Here the CDR3 DNA reads TGTGCCAGCAGCTCTAGACTAGCGGGAGAGTACATGTTCACAGATACGCAGTATTTT. Translated: CASSSRLAGEYMFTDTQYF. Full variable domain (outside the CDR3, taken from reference TRBV14 and TRBJ2-3): EAGVTQFPSHSVIEKGQTVTLRCDPISGHDNLYWYRRVMGKEIKFLLHFVKESKQDESGMPNNRFLAERTGGTYSTLKVQPAELEDSGVYFCASSSRLAGEYMFTDTQYFGPGTRLTVL.

This chain connects TRBV27 to TRBJ2-3; 11 bases map to TRBD2. Germline CDR1 reads MNHEY; CDR2 reads SMNVEV (reference sequence). Unmatched junction bases numbered 7, after V lost 3 bases and J lost 5 bases. This CDR3 spans 16 amino acids. The CDR3 spells CASSFRSGRAGDTQYF. The CDR3 DNA reads TGTGCCAGCAGTTTCCGTAGCGGGAGGGCAGGAGATACGCAGTATTTT.

The chain combines TRBV11-2 with TRBJ2-1; 11 nucleotides agree with TRBD2. Germline V gives CDR1 SGHAT, CDR2 FQNNGV. The CDR3 is made up of 16 amino acids. V lost 5 bases and J lost 1; bases outside the gene matches: 4. CDR3: CASSGTSGSSYNEQFF. For the CDR3, the DNA is TGTGCCAGCAGCGGAACTAGCGGGAGTTCCTACAATGAGCAGTTCTTC.

This chain links TRBV6-1 with TRBJ1-1; 8 bases map to TRBD1. Germline CDR1 and CDR2: MNHNS and SASEGT. V shed 0 bases and J 0 bases; nucleotides not matched to a gene: 6. The CDR3 is made up of 17 amino acids. As DNA, the CDR3 is TGTGCCAGCAGTGAAGCGGGCAGGGGGCGTTTGAACACTGAAGCTTTCTTT. This translates into CASSEAGRGRLNTEAFF.

In this sample, this clone turned up a few times. The rearrangement joins TRBV4-3 to TRBJ2-3, with D possibly being TRBD2 (5 bases). The V gene lost 0 bases and the J gene lost 0 bases, with 10 bases spanning the gap. The CDR3 is made up of 16 amino acids. Germline V gene data show CDR1 as LGHNA and CDR2 as YSLEER. CDR3 amino acids: CASSQDFRGSTDTQYF. The CDR3 nucleotides read TGCGCCAGCAGCCAAGATTTTCGGGGAAGCACAGATACGCAGTATTTT.

The genes are TRBV10-3 and TRBJ1-6, with 8 nucleotides matching TRBD1. Germline V gives CDR1 ENHRY, CDR2 SYGVKD. This CDR3 contains 16 residues. The V segment lost 3 bases and the J segment 9 bases; nucleotides outside the gene matches: 10. CDR3 amino acids: CAISDPLDRGGSPLHF. For the CDR3, the DNA is TGTGCCATCAGTGATCCTCTCGACAGGGGCGGTTCACCCCTCCACTTT.